This passage covers 13 T cell receptor beta chains from one sample sequenced in a study of cytomegalovirus exposure and HLA in healthy donors. PCR employed 60 Vbeta and 13 Jbeta primers. The method was immunoSEQ multiplex PCR; TCRdb's version includes in-frame clones alone and lacks a portion of them. There are 120,000 to 150,000 clones in the sample; around 79% occur only once, and around 6.2% lies in the top ten. The sample taken for sequencing was PBMCs. Receptors were obtained from a man aged 30 to 39 in good health and CMV-seropositive.

The chain is built from TRBV27 and TRBJ2-2; 9 bases are a match to TRBD1. The germline CDR1 and CDR2 sequences are MNHEY and SMNVEV (reference sequence). This CDR3 spans 15 amino acids. V lost 6 bases and J lost 4; bases outside the gene matches: 6. CDR3 residues: CASREQGALTGELFF. CDR3 nucleotide sequence: TGTGCCAGCAGGGAACAGGGGGCGCTCACCGGGGAGCTGTTTTTT.

Points on this clone: Other DNA sequences in the same sample also yield this CDR3. This chain uses TRBV9 with TRBJ2-5, with D tentatively TRBD1 (5 bases). CDR3 length: 15 residues. V was shortened by 0 bases and J by 2 bases, with 11 bases between the two germline ends. In germline, CDR1 is SGDLS, CDR2 YYNGEE. CDR3 in DNA: TGTGCCAGCAGCGTAGCTCTGGGGCAGCAAGAGACCCAGTACTTC. This translates into CASSVALGQQETQYF.

The count of this clone is one. The gene calls are TRBV7-2 and TRBJ1-5, with 9 bases identical to TRBD1. Germline-derived CDR1 and CDR2 are SGHTA and FQGNSA. Trimming cost V 4 bases and J 2 bases; bases outside gene matches: 6. The length of the CDR3 is 16 residues. This chain's CDR3 is CASSSDRGTGNQPQHF. CDR3 nucleotides: TGTGCCAGCAGCTCGGACAGGGGTACTGGCAATCAGCCCCAGCATTTT.

The V call is TRBV27, the J call TRBJ2-1; D possibly corresponds to TRBD1 (5 bases). The V gene's germline CDR1 is MNHEY and CDR2 SMNVEV (reference sequence). The V end was cut by 8 bases, the J end by 9 bases, with 11 bases between. The CDR3 is made up of 11 amino acids. The CDR3 DNA reads TGTGCCAGCCGTGGCCAGGGTGAGCAGTTCTTC. It codes for CASRGQGEQFF.

The chain combines TRBV21-1 with TRBJ1-2; the table's TRBD1 call for D was not verified on the DNA. TRBV21-1 represents a pseudogene. This CDR3 region has 15 residues. CDR3 region: CASSKDDRVFYGYTF. The CDR3 region has the DNA TGTGCCAGCAGCAAAGATGACAGGGTTTTCTATGGCTACACCTTC.

CDR3 DNA: TGTGCCAGCAGGTACGACAGAGACGGCTACACCTTC. Residues: CASRYDRDGYTF. The V and J genes are TRBV2 and TRBJ1-2; D possibly corresponds to TRBD1 (5 bases). The CDR3 has 12 residues. Per germline, CDR1 SNHLY and CDR2 FYNNEI. Trimming stripped 6 bases from V and 8 bases from J, with 13 bases between.

This chain uses TRBV9 with TRBJ2-4; 8 nucleotides agree with TRBD2. The junction had 15 bases not matched to a gene; V was cut back by 0 bases and J by 7 bases. CDR1 and CDR2 (germline): SGDLS, YYNGEE. This CDR3 region has 18 residues. The CDR3 loop reads CASSVGDSGEGLMNIQYF. The CDR3 DNA follows: TGTGCCAGCAGCGTAGGGGATAGCGGGGAGGGGTTGATGAACATTCAGTACTTC.

The V call is TRBV29-1, the J call TRBJ2-5; 10 bases match TRBD2. The CDR3 is made up of 12 amino acids. Germline V gene sequence: CDR1 SQVTM, CDR2 ANQGSEA. V lost 6 bases, J lost 4 bases, and 2 bases stayed unmatched. In DNA form, the CDR3 reads TGCAGCGTCATAGCGGGGGGAGAGACCCAGTACTTC. Translating gives CSVIAGGETQYF. The variable domain in full, completed from reference TRBV29-1 and TRBJ2-5, reads SAVISQKPSRDICQRGTSLTIQCQVDSQVTMMFWYRQQPGQSLTLIATANQGSEATYESGFVIDKFPISRPNLTFSTLTVSNMSPEDSSIYLCSVIAGGETQYFGPGTRLLVL.

The chain uses TRBV2 and TRBJ2-7; TRBD1 agrees at 11 bases. CDR1 is SNHLY and CDR2 is FYNNEI in the germline V gene. Losses at the gene ends were 3 bases for V and 2 bases for J; bases not matched to a gene: 6. The CDR3 runs to 16 residues. The CDR3 reads CASSDFRDRGTYEQYF. For the CDR3, the DNA is TGTGCCAGCAGTGATTTTAGGGACAGGGGGACCTACGAGCAGTACTTC.

V is TRBV27 and J is TRBJ2-7; D is undetermined. Germline values: CDR1 MNHEY, CDR2 SMNVEV (reference sequence). The V and J ends lost 6 bases and 2 bases respectively, with 17 bases between them. The CDR3 loop spans 15 amino acids. DNA of the CDR3: TGTGCCAGCAGCCACCGAGAGAGTTCCCCCTACGAGCAGTACTTC. Translating it yields CASSHRESSPYEQYF.

The V call is TRBV6-5, the J call TRBJ2-5, with D hard to call. Germline values: CDR1 MNHEY, CDR2 SVGAGI. Trimming stripped 6 bases from V and 1 base from J, with 12 bases between. The CDR3 length is 14 residues. DNA for the CDR3: TGTGCCAGCAGCAAGCACGGTGTCCAAGAGACCCAGTACTTC. Amino acid sequence: CASSKHGVQETQYF.

This clone showed up just a few times. The chain couples TRBV30 to TRBJ1-1, with D unresolved. Germline V gene sequence: CDR1 GTSNPN, CDR2 SVGIG (reference sequence). V shed 1 base and J shed 1 base, with 7 bases lying between them. The CDR3 runs to 13 residues. The CDR3 region has the DNA TGTGCCTGGAGTGACGGAGAGAACACTGAAGCTTTCTTT. It translates to CAWSDGENTEAFF.

The J gene is TRBJ1-4, the V gene TRBV11-2, with D possibly being TRBD1 (5 bases). The CDR3 loop spans 17 amino acids. V was cut by 4 bases and J by 6 bases, with 21 bases left in between. Germline lookup yields CDR1 SGHAT and CDR2 FQNNGV. DNA of the CDR3: TGTGCCAGCAGCTCGGCGCTCGCGGGGGAAGGATATGAAAAACTGTTTTTT. This encodes CASSSALAGEGYEKLFF.